These 26 T cell receptor beta chains were all obtained from the same sample, sequenced in a study of T-cell memory formation after mild COVID-19. MiXCR, run by TCRdb on the 5' RACE reads, gives a single entry per CDR3 protein. The sample has around 320,000 distinct CDR3 sequences; approximately 20% are singletons. Sequencing was carried out using PBMCs or a T cell subset sorted from them (not recorded which). Receptors originate from a man aged 18 to 30 who had mild COVID-19 (a few samples of this study predate the infection). Cell type and time point are not known.

The gene calls are TRBV2 and TRBJ2-4; D not resolved. The V gene lost 3 bases and the J gene lost 9 bases, with 6 bases spanning the gap. Looked up from germline, CDR1 is SNHLY and CDR2 is FYNNEI. The CDR3 is made up of 11 amino acids. The DNA of the CDR3 is TGTGCCAGCAGTGAGACGTTCATTCAGTACTTC. Translation gives CASSETFIQYF.

The rearrangement joins TRBV6-5 to TRBJ1-1, with D maybe TRBD1 (5 bases). The CDR3 extends over 14 amino acids. Per germline, CDR1 MNHEY and CDR2 SVGAGI. With 6 bases removed from V and 1 base from J, the gap between germline ends came to 12 bases. CDR3: CASRRGLRNTEAFF. CDR3 nucleotide sequence: TGTGCCAGCAGACGGGGACTGAGGAACACTGAAGCTTTCTTT.

The rearrangement joins TRBV9 to TRBJ2-3, with 10 bases identical to TRBD2. CDR1 is SGDLS, CDR2 YYNGEE, per germline. J was trimmed by 0 bases and V by 2 bases; bases with no gene match: 0. This CDR3 region has 15 residues. The CDR3 sequence: CASSVSGGSTDTQYF. In nucleotides, the CDR3 is TGTGCCAGCAGCGTTAGCGGGGGGAGCACAGATACGCAGTATTTT. Filled out from reference TRBV9 and TRBJ2-3, the complete variable domain reads DSGVTQTPKHLITATGQRVTLRCSPRSGDLSVYWYQQSLDQGLQFLIQYYNGEERAKGNILERFSAQQFPDLHSELNLSSLELGDSALYFCASSVSGGSTDTQYFGPGTRLTVL.

The V call is TRBV18, the J call TRBJ2-3, with D perhaps given as TRBD1 or TRBD2 (5 bases each). V was cut by 2 bases and J by 4 bases, with 10 bases left in between. CDR1 and CDR2 from the germline V gene are KGHSH and LQKENI. The CDR3 is 14 residues long. The CDR3 sequence is CASSPSQGADTQYF. The CDR3 bases are TGTGCCAGCTCACCATCCCAGGGAGCAGATACGCAGTATTTT.

The chain combines TRBV12-3 or TRBV12-4 with TRBJ1-2; TRBD1 matches at 10 bases. The CDR3 contains 14 residues. V gave up 6 bases and J gave up 7 bases; unmatched junction bases: 8. The CDR3 nucleotides are TGTGCCAGCAGAGGGACAGGGGCTGAGGGTGGCTACACCTTC. Translating it yields CASRGTGAEGGYTF.

In this sample, this clonotype turned up a few times. The V gene is TRBV7-9, the J gene TRBJ1-2, with TRBD1 as a possible D gene (5 bases). This CDR3 has 14 residues. V lost 0 bases to trimming and J lost 7 bases, with 12 bases between them. Per germline, CDR1 SEHNR and CDR2 FQNEAQ (reference sequence). The CDR3 reads CASSLAREAAGYTF. CDR3 bases: TGTGCCAGCAGCTTAGCCAGGGAGGCGGCTGGCTACACCTTC.

The rearrangement uses TRBV9 and TRBJ2-3, with D hard to call. V was cut by 3 bases and J by 2 bases, with 16 bases left in between. This CDR3 is 16 amino acids long. CDR1 and CDR2 from the germline V gene are SGDLS and YYNGEE. The CDR3, as DNA: TGTGCCAGCAGCGCCCTCCTTGCCAGCGACACAGATACGCAGTATTTT. Its translation is CASSALLASDTDTQYF.

This clonotype was counted ten times or more. The chain employs TRBV7-2 and TRBJ2-7, with a tentative D call TRBD2 (5 bases). CDR1 and CDR2 from the germline V gene are SGHTA and FQGNSA. The CDR3 covers 13 residues. V was shortened by 0 bases and J by 9 bases, with 12 bases between the two germline ends. CDR3 DNA: TGTGCCAGCAGCTTAGCGCCGAGCGGCCGGCAGTACGTC. Its translation: CASSLAPSGRQYV.

This clonotype is a singleton in its sample. This rearrangement joins TRBV15 to TRBJ2-5; D may be TRBD1 (6 bases). Germline V gene lookup returns CDR1 LNHNV and CDR2 YYDKDF (reference sequence). This CDR3 contains 15 residues. The germline V and J ends were trimmed by 1 base and 3 bases, with 12 bases remaining between them. The CDR3, as DNA: TGTGCCACCAGCAGAGCAGGGGCTCGGGAAGAGACCCAGTACTTC. This sequence encodes CATSRAGAREETQYF.

This chain connects TRBV9 to TRBJ2-7; TRBD1 is a possible D gene (6 bases). The CDR3 totals 15 residues. V gave up 0 bases and J gave up 3 bases, with 13 bases separating them. Per the germline V gene, CDR1 is SGDLS and CDR2 is YYNGEE. CDR3 bases: TGTGCCAGCAGCGTAGAGGGGGTTCCAATCTACGAGCAGTACTTC. Translation: CASSVEGVPIYEQYF.

CDR3 protein: CASSVEGYGYTF. The CDR3 DNA reads TGTGCCAGCAGCGTGGAGGGCTATGGCTACACCTTC. V usage is TRBV9 and J usage is TRBJ1-2, with unresolved D. Germline CDR1 SGDLS, CDR2 YYNGEE. Trimming pared 2 bases from V and 4 bases from J, leaving 6 bases between. The length of the CDR3 is 12 residues.

There are a few counts of this clonotype. The V and J genes are TRBV6-2 or TRBV6-3 and TRBJ1-1; weak D call: TRBD1 (5 bases). The V end was cut by 6 bases, the J end by 4 bases, with 27 bases between. Per the germline V gene, CDR1 is MNHEY and CDR2 is SVGEGT. The CDR3 runs 18 residues. This CDR3 is CASSHLSGPLGPRTEAFF. The CDR3 region has the DNA TGTGCCAGCAGCCACCTGTCGGGGCCCCTTGGCCCCCGCACTGAAGCTTTCTTT.

The chain is built from TRBV6-5 and TRBJ2-1; 11 bases are shared with TRBD2. Germline V lookup: CDR1 MNHEY, CDR2 SVGAGI. The CDR3 consists of 17 residues. The J segment lost 11 bases and the V segment lost 2 bases, leaving 14 bases of the junction unmatched. CDR3 sequence (DNA): TGTGCCAGCAGTTACCGGTCCCCAGTAGCGGGGGGGGTAAAGCAGTTCTTC. Encoded protein: CASSYRSPVAGGVKQFF.

This clonotype was observed a few times. The chain carries TRBV5-1 and TRBJ1-2; 7 bases are a match to TRBD1. The germline V gene has CDR1 SGHRS and CDR2 YFSETQ. The CDR3 covers 12 residues. The ends lost 3 bases at V and 5 bases at J; junction bases unmatched: 1. CDR3 bases: TGCGCCAGCAGCTGGGGACAGTATGGCTACACCTTC. Translation gives CASSWGQYGYTF.

This clonotype was detected only a few times. The V call is TRBV27, the J call TRBJ2-4; D is unclear. The ends were cut back, 5 bases at V and 6 bases at J, with 8 bases in the middle. CDR3 size: 12 residues. The germline gives CDR1 MNHEY, CDR2 SMNVEV (reference sequence). The CDR3 loop reads CASSDLGNIQYF. The DNA for the CDR3 is TGTGCCAGCAGTGATCTCGGAAACATTCAGTACTTC.

In its sample, this clonotype was seen a few times. J is TRBJ2-7 and V is TRBV20-1; 7 bases line up with TRBD1. Germline-derived CDR1 and CDR2 are DFQATT and SNEGSKA (reference sequence). CDR3 length: 14 amino acids. Trimming at V came to 8 bases and at J to 2 bases, leaving 12 bases not matched to a gene. CDR3 bases: TGCAGTACGAGACCGGGACAGAGCCCCTACGAGCAGTACTTC. Amino acids: CSTRPGQSPYEQYF.

The rearrangement joins TRBV5-4 to TRBJ2-1; no firm D call. The CDR3 has 15 amino acids. With 2 bases removed from V and 3 bases from J, the gap between germline ends came to 12 bases. The germline gives CDR1 SGHNT, CDR2 YYREEE (reference sequence). The CDR3 reads CASSFGAPDYNEQFF. Written as DNA, the CDR3 is TGTGCCAGCAGCTTTGGTGCGCCTGACTACAATGAGCAGTTCTTC.

The genes are TRBV29-1 and TRBJ2-1, with D tentatively TRBD1 (6 bases). This CDR3 region has 15 residues. The ends were cut back, 0 bases at V and 5 bases at J, with 14 bases in the middle. Germline V gene lookup returns CDR1 SQVTM and CDR2 ANQGSEA. The CDR3 DNA reads TGCAGCGTTGAAGATCCCCGGACAGAAAACAATGAGCAGTTCTTC. Amino acid sequence: CSVEDPRTENNEQFF.

This clonotype was seen more than once but under ten times. This chain links TRBV6-2 or TRBV6-3 with TRBJ1-1; D perhaps matches TRBD1 (5 bases). From germline, CDR1 is MNHEY and CDR2 SVGEGT. The V end lost 4 bases, the J end lost 11 bases, and 17 bases lay between the germline ends. The CDR3 totals 13 residues. DNA for the CDR3: TGTGCCAGCAGTTCCCGGGGCCCGATGAAGGCTTTCTTT. This encodes CASSSRGPMKAFF.

The chain employs TRBV2 and TRBJ2-7; 8 nucleotides align to TRBD2. V gave up 4 bases and J gave up 5 bases; unmatched junction bases: 7. The germline V gene encodes CDR1 SNHLY and CDR2 FYNNEI. The length of the CDR3 is 14 residues. The CDR3 spells CASSVTGLAHEQYF. CDR3 DNA sequence: TGTGCCAGCAGTGTAACAGGACTAGCTCACGAGCAGTACTTC. The full variable domain, rest sourced from reference TRBV2 and TRBJ2-7, is EPEVTQTPSHQVTQMGQEVILRCVPISNHLYFYWYRQILGQKVEFLVSFYNNEISEKSEIFDDQFSVERPDGSNFTLKIRSTKLEDSAMYFCASSVTGLAHEQYFGPGTRLTVT.

The CDR3 DNA follows: TGTGCCAGCAGTTCCCACAGGGGGGGCAATCAGCCCCAGCATTTT. It yields the protein CASSSHRGGNQPQHF. This chain links TRBV6-2 or TRBV6-3 with TRBJ1-5, with 8 bases aligning to TRBD1. The CDR3 contains 15 residues. Unmatched junction bases numbered 4, after V lost 4 bases and J lost 2 bases. CDR1 and CDR2 (germline): MNHEY, SVGEGT.

V and J are TRBV12-3 or TRBV12-4 and TRBJ1-1; 7 bases line up with TRBD1. J was trimmed by 6 bases and V by 2 bases; bases with no gene match: 9. The CDR3 is made up of 15 amino acids. The CDR3 reads CASSLRRGPNSEAFF. CDR3 coding DNA: TGTGCCAGCAGTTTAAGGAGGGGGCCAAACTCTGAAGCTTTCTTT.

The sample holds a few counts of this clonotype. This chain joins TRBV7-2 and TRBJ2-3; D ambiguous. V dropped 5 bases and J dropped 1 base, with 13 bases sitting between them. Germline CDR1 SGHTA, CDR2 FQGNSA. The CDR3 extends over 15 amino acids. Written as DNA, the CDR3 is TGTGCCAGCAGCCAAGACCGGTACCGCACAGATACGCAGTATTTT. The encoded protein is CASSQDRYRTDTQYF.

The chain links TRBV5-3 to TRBJ1-4; TRBD1 is a possible D gene (5 bases). TRBV5-3 is reported as an ORF; its role is uncertain. Trimming took 0 bases from V and 3 from J, leaving 6 bases between them. CDR3 length: 14 residues. CDR3: CARSLGGSNEKLFF. The CDR3 DNA sequence: TGTGCCAGAAGCTTGGGGGGCTCTAATGAAAAACTGTTTTTT.

The gene calls are TRBV7-9 and TRBJ1-6; the D is unclear. Germline V gene data show CDR1 as SEHNR and CDR2 as FQNEAQ (reference sequence). Trimming cost V 0 bases and J 8 bases, with 8 bases left between them. This CDR3 is built from 14 residues. The CDR3 sequence: CASSLAGSDSPLHF. The DNA for the CDR3 is TGTGCCAGCAGCTTAGCTGGCAGTGATTCACCCCTCCACTTT. The entire variable domain, with the rest obtained from reference TRBV7-9 and TRBJ1-6, is as follows: DTGVSQNPRHKITKRGQNVTFRCDPISEHNRLYWYRQTLGQGPEFLTYFQNEAQLEKSRLLSDRFSAERPKGSFSTLEIQRTEQGDSAMYLCASSLAGSDSPLHFGNGTRLTVT.

V and J are TRBV27 and TRBJ2-3, with 10 nucleotides matching TRBD2. Unmatched junction bases numbered 11, after V lost 4 bases and J lost 4 bases. Germline loops: CDR1 MNHEY, CDR2 SMNVEV (reference sequence). The CDR3 covers 17 residues. The CDR3 coding sequence is TGTGCCAGCAGTTCGGCGGTTAGCGGGGGGTATGCAGATACGCAGTATTTT. Translation: CASSSAVSGGYADTQYF.